These 5 T cell receptor beta chains were all obtained from the same sample, sequenced in a study of CD8 T cells in Susac syndrome. Reverse transcription of about 0.5 to 1 ug RNA used random hexamers. TCRdb re-derived calls from the immunoSEQ multiplex PCR reads in MiXCR, one entry per CDR3 protein. The sample has 200,000 or so distinct CDR3 sequences; about 95% are singletons. The sample comprised CD8+ T cells from PBMCs. These receptors were collected from a human donor with Susac syndrome.

This chain links TRBV29-1 with TRBJ1-4; 7 bases are shared with TRBD1. This CDR3 region has 12 residues. The V and J ends lost 3 bases and 7 bases, in that order; junction bases with no gene match: 2. Germline values: CDR1 SQVTM, CDR2 ANQGSEA. The CDR3 DNA sequence: TGCAGCGTTGATCCAGGGGGTGAAAAACTGTTTTTT. It specifies CSVDPGGEKLFF.

The chain is built from TRBV20-1 and TRBJ2-7; D ambiguous. Germline V gives CDR1 DFQATT, CDR2 SNEGSKA (reference sequence). The CDR3 extends over 13 amino acids. Trimming pared 2 bases from V and 3 bases from J, leaving 11 bases between. The DNA of the CDR3 is TGCAGTGCTAGAACTACTGAGAACTACGAGCAGTACTTC. Amino acids: CSARTTENYEQYF.

The V and J genes are TRBV7-8 and TRBJ2-1; D perhaps matches TRBD2 (6 bases). This CDR3 has 12 residues. Trimming shortened V by 9 bases and J by 9 bases, and 15 bases separated the two germline ends. Germline V gene lookup returns CDR1 SGHVS and CDR2 FQNEAQ. The CDR3 spells CASPLLRGEQFF. Here the CDR3 DNA reads TGTGCCAGTCCATTATTGCGGGGTGAGCAGTTCTTC.

This clonotype appeared once. The chain couples TRBV7-6 to TRBJ2-7, with 9 positions matching TRBD1. V dropped 2 bases and J dropped 1; count of bases not matched to a gene: 12. The CDR3 runs 18 residues. Germline V gives CDR1 SGHVS, CDR2 FNYEAQ. CDR3 sequence: CASSLYSPRTGASYEQYF. CDR3 DNA: TGTGCCAGCAGCTTATACTCCCCCCGGACAGGGGCGTCCTACGAGCAGTACTTC. Full variable domain (outside the CDR3, taken from reference TRBV7-6 and TRBJ2-7): GAGVSQSPRYKVTKRGQDVALRCDPISGHVSLYWYRQALGQGPEFLTYFNYEAQQDKSGLPNDRFSAERPEGSISTLTIQRTEQRDSAMYRCASSLYSPRTGASYEQYFGPGTRLTVT.

The rearrangement links TRBV23-1 to TRBJ2-1; the D gene could be TRBD1 or TRBD2 (5 bases each). TRBV23-1 is an ORF, and what it does is uncertain. The CDR3 length is 14 residues. The germline V and J ends were trimmed by 7 bases and 7 bases, with 17 bases remaining between them. In DNA, the CDR3 is TGCGCCAGCATATGGTTGGCAGGGAGAAATGAGCAGTTCTTC. Translation: CASIWLAGRNEQFF.